The 16 T cell receptor beta chains listed next were all sequenced from one sample in a study of blood T cell repertoires in COVID-19. The method was immunoSEQ multiplex PCR; TCRdb's version includes in-frame clones alone and lacks a portion of them. The table shows under 250,000 clones, with around 80% occurring only once. Sample: peripheral blood. Receptor source: a man aged 35-49 years with active or convalescent COVID-19.

The chain couples TRBV7-2 to TRBJ2-7, with TRBD1 identical over 8 bases. Trimming cost V 5 bases and J 6 bases; bases outside gene matches: 3. CDR1 and CDR2 from the germline V gene are SGHTA and FQGNSA. CDR3 length: 12 residues. The CDR3 reads CASSRTGSEQYF. DNA for the CDR3: TGTGCCAGCAGCCGGACAGGGAGCGAGCAGTACTTC.

The chain has TRBV4-1 and TRBJ1-1; no clear D. V was pared by 4 bases and J by 3 bases, with 21 bases between. The CDR3 runs 17 residues. Germline CDR1 and CDR2: MGHRA and YSYEKL. In DNA, the CDR3 is TGCGCCAGCAGCCCTGTGAGCCCCCCTGAGGGCGACACTGAAGCTTTCTTT. This codes for CASSPVSPPEGDTEAFF.

V gene TRBV6-2 or TRBV6-3 combines with J gene TRBJ1-5; D ambiguous. V dropped 5 bases and J dropped 3 bases, with 8 bases sitting between them. CDR1 and CDR2 (germline): MNHEY, SVGEGT. The CDR3 covers 13 residues. CDR3 nucleotides: TGTGCCAGCAGTCCCGAGTACAATCAGCCCCAGCATTTT. Its protein is CASSPEYNQPQHF.

This rearrangement joins TRBV30 to TRBJ2-3; 7 nucleotides agree with TRBD2. The CDR3 runs 15 residues. CDR1 and CDR2 (germline): GTSNPN, SVGIG (reference sequence). V was pared by 1 base and J by 6 bases, with 10 bases of the junction left unmatched. This CDR3 reads CAWSESGGSWDTQYF. DNA for the CDR3: TGTGCCTGGAGTGAGTCGGGGGGAAGCTGGGATACGCAGTATTTT.

The chain recombines TRBV7-2 with TRBJ1-1; the D is unclear. CDR3 length: 13 amino acids. The ends were cut back, 0 bases at V and 8 bases at J, with 10 bases in the middle. Germline assignment: CDR1 SGHTA and CDR2 FQGNSA. This chain's CDR3 is CASSLASELEAFF. The CDR3 coding sequence is TGTGCCAGCAGCTTAGCATCGGAGTTAGAAGCTTTCTTT.

The V gene is TRBV2, the J gene TRBJ1-1, with no clear D. The CDR3 loop spans 12 amino acids. Germline CDR1 reads SNHLY; CDR2 reads FYNNEI. V was trimmed by 4 bases and J by 4 bases, leaving 7 bases between them. The CDR3 sequence: CASSGPRTEAFF. CDR3 nucleotide sequence: TGTGCCAGCAGTGGGCCACGCACTGAAGCTTTCTTT. Full variable domain (rest looked up from reference TRBV2 and TRBJ1-1): EPEVTQTPSHQVTQMGQEVILRCVPISNHLYFYWYRQILGQKVEFLVSFYNNEISEKSEIFDDQFSVERPDGSNFTLKIRSTKLEDSAMYFCASSGPRTEAFFGQGTRLTVV.

Sample share makes this clone medium-sized. J is TRBJ1-2 and V is TRBV5-4; D possibly corresponds to TRBD1 (5 bases). V was shortened by 2 bases and J by 4 bases, with 12 bases between the two germline ends. The CDR3 has 14 residues. CDR1 is SGHNT, CDR2 YYREEE, per germline (reference sequence). The CDR3: CASSFSGLAYGYTF. CDR3 nucleotide sequence: TGTGCCAGCAGCTTTTCAGGGTTGGCCTATGGCTACACCTTC. The full variable domain, its missing parts supplied by reference TRBV5-4 and TRBJ1-2, is ETGVTQSPTHLIKTRGQQVTLRCSSQSGHNTVSWYQQALGQGPQFIFQYYREEENGRGNFPPRFSGLQFPNYSSELNVNALELDDSALYLCASSFSGLAYGYTFGSGTRLTVV.

This clone showed up just once. V and J are TRBV18 and TRBJ2-7, with TRBD1 identical over 10 bases. The CDR3 extends over 14 amino acids. Germline loops: CDR1 KGHSH, CDR2 LQKENI. V trimming: 2 bases; J trimming: 6 bases; junction bases outside the gene matches: 4. This CDR3 is CASSPGTGEGEQYF. The CDR3 bases are TGTGCCAGCTCACCAGGGACAGGGGAGGGCGAGCAGTACTTC. Looking up the rest from reference TRBV18 and TRBJ2-7 gives the full variable domain: NAGVMQNPRHLVRRRGQEARLRCSPMKGHSHVYWYRQLPEEGLKFMVYLQKENIIDESGMPKERFSAEFPKEGPSILRIQQVVRGDSAAYFCASSPGTGEGEQYFGPGTRLTVT.

The chain couples TRBV11-3 to TRBJ2-5; no reliable D call. With 2 bases removed from V and 5 bases from J, the gap between germline ends came to 9 bases. CDR1 and CDR2 from the germline V gene are SGHNT and YENEEA. This CDR3 region has 13 residues. CDR3 loop: CASSLSQYETQYF. CDR3 coding DNA: TGTGCCAGCAGCTTAAGTCAGTACGAGACCCAGTACTTC.

DNA for the CDR3: TGTGCCAGCTCACCTAGACAGGGAACAGATACGCAGTATTTT. Its protein is CASSPRQGTDTQYF. J is TRBJ2-3 and V is TRBV18; 7 nucleotides line up with TRBD1. CDR3 length equals 14 residues. The germline V gene encodes CDR1 KGHSH and CDR2 LQKENI. V dropped 3 bases and J dropped 3; count of bases not matched to a gene: 3.

This clone was detected once. The chain joins TRBV28 to TRBJ1-5, with 7 nucleotides matching TRBD1. Germline CDR1 is MDHEN and CDR2 is SYDVKM. This CDR3 has 18 amino acids. V lost 5 bases, J lost 0 bases, and 13 bases stayed unmatched. CDR3 DNA: TGTGCCAGCAGTCTCCGGTCCTTGACAGGGTATAGCAATCAGCCCCAGCATTTT. This gives the protein CASSLRSLTGYSNQPQHF.

The chain links TRBV5-6 to TRBJ2-1; 8 nucleotides agree with TRBD1. The J segment lost 11 bases and the V segment lost 1 base, leaving 11 bases of the junction unmatched. The CDR3 extends over 15 amino acids. The germline V gene encodes CDR1 SGHDT and CDR2 YYEEEE. The CDR3 DNA reads TGTGCCAGCAGCTTGCAGGGGGCCAGGGGATACAAGCAGTTCTTC. It codes for CASSLQGARGYKQFF.

This chain uses TRBV30 with TRBJ1-6, with a possible D match to TRBD1 (6 bases). In germline, CDR1 is GTSNPN, CDR2 SVGIG (reference sequence). This CDR3 is built from 13 residues. The V end was cut by 2 bases, the J end by 8 bases, with 10 bases between. The CDR3 here is CAWSLGGDSPLHF. The CDR3 coding sequence is TGTGCCTGGAGTCTAGGGGGAGATTCACCCCTCCACTTT.

The V call is TRBV10-2, the J call TRBJ2-2; TRBD2 matches 9 bases. V dropped 2 bases and J dropped 5; count of bases not matched to a gene: 6. CDR1 WSHSY and CDR2 SAAADI come from the germline V gene. This CDR3 has 16 residues. The CDR3 DNA reads TGCGCCAGCAGTGAGCTGGGACTAGCCGGGACCGGGGAGCTGTTTTTT. Its protein is CASSELGLAGTGELFF.

This clone was picked up one time. The chain recombines TRBV27 with TRBJ1-2; 7 bases fit TRBD1. Germline assignment: CDR1 MNHEY and CDR2 SMNVEV (reference sequence). V was clipped by 4 bases and J by 4 bases; unmatched bases: 3. The CDR3 is made up of 13 amino acids. The CDR3 sequence: CASSSAGGYGYTF. CDR3 sequence (DNA): TGTGCCAGCAGTTCGGCAGGGGGCTATGGCTACACCTTC.

The chain uses TRBV5-5 and TRBJ2-1; 9 nucleotides line up with TRBD2. The germline gives CDR1 SGHKS, CDR2 YYEKEE (reference sequence). This CDR3 is 16 amino acids long. The ends lost 1 base at V and 7 bases at J; junction bases unmatched: 9. CDR3 sequence reads: CASSLNSGGVGNEQFF. The DNA for the CDR3 is TGTGCCAGCAGCTTGAATAGCGGGGGAGTAGGGAATGAGCAGTTCTTC.